Following are 2 T cell receptor beta chains from one sample sequenced in a study of glioma-infiltrating T cells. Using RNA template, CDR3s of TCR alpha and beta were amplified with iRepertoire arm-PCR. One entry per CDR3 protein, called by TCRdb with MiXCR from the multiplex PCR reads. This table holds 100,000 to 150,000 distinct CDR3 sequences, roughly 23% found once. The sequenced sample was glioma tissue, nonneoplastic brain tissue, or PBMCs (not recorded which). The receptors derive from a human donor with low-grade glioma or glioblastoma, undergoing nonglioma brain surgery, or in good health (not recorded which).

This sequence joins TRBV29-1 and TRBJ2-7; D uncertain. CDR3 length: 13 residues. The V and J ends lost 0 bases and 5 bases respectively, with 11 bases between them. Germline V gene data show CDR1 as SQVTM and CDR2 as ANQGSEA. CDR3 bases: TGCAGCGTTGAAGAGCCCTCCCTTGACGAGCAGTACTTC. Amino acids: CSVEEPSLDEQYF.

This clonotype was seen only a few times. The rearrangement links TRBV6-4 to TRBJ1-1, with D unclear. CDR1 and CDR2 from the germline V gene are MRHNA and SNTAGT. V was shortened by 6 bases and J by 0 bases, with 11 bases between the two germline ends. There are 14 residues in the CDR3. The CDR3 DNA is TGTGCCAGCAGAGAGTCTAACATGAACACTGAAGCTTTCTTT. It yields the protein CASRESNMNTEAFF.